This T cell receptor (beta chain) was sequenced in a study of OX40 agonist ivuxolimab in advanced cancers. At the level of the study: Hepatocellular carcinoma, melanoma, renal cell or head and neck cancer affected the dose-escalation patients.

Germline CDR1 SNHLY, CDR2 FYNNEI. The CDR3 runs to 14 residues. V was trimmed by 5 bases and J by 7 bases, leaving 18 bases between them. Worth noting for this clone: Its antigen is not known.

Study results and limitations: Those patients achieving a partial response at 0.1-3.0 mg/kg showed among the lowest clonal expansion. Low normalized clonal expansion also occurred in some nonresponding patients.

TCRdb's table, derived via immunoSEQ multiplex PCR, lists solely in-frame clones and lacks some. The sample lists approximately 70,000 clones, 80% to 85% occurring once. The sample consisted of CD4+ or CD8+ T cells sorted from blood, taken in a trial of the OX40 agonist ivuxolimab. This clonotype was sampled from an adult with an advanced solid tumor such as melanoma, head and neck, liver or kidney cancer. The chain is built from TRBV2 and TRBJ2-7; D is unresolved. The CDR3 DNA sequence: TGTGCCAGCAGTCCAACATACTTGAAACGGGAGCAGTACTTC. Amino acid sequence: CASSPTYLKREQYF.